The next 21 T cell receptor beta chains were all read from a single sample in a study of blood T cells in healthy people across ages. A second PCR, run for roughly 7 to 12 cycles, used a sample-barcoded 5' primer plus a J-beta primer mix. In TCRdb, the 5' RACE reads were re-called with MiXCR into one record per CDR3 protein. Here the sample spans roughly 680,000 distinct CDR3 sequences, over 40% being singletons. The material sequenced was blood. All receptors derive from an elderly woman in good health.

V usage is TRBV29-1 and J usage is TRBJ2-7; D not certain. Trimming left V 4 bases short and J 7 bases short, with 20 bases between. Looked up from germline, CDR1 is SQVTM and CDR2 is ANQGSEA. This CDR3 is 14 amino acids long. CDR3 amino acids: CSVGGASQVNEQYF. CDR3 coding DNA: TGCAGCGTTGGCGGAGCGTCCCAGGTCAATGAGCAGTACTTC.

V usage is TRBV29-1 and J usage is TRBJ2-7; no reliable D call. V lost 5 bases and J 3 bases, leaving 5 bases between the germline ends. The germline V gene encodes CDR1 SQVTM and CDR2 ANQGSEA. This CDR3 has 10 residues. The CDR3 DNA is TGCAGCGTTCATGACTACGAGCAGTACTTC. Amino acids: CSVHDYEQYF.

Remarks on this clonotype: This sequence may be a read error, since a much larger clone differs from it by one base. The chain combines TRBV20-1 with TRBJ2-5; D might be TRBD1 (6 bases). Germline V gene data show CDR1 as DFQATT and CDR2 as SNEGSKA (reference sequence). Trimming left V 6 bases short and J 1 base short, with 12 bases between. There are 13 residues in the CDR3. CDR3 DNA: TGCAGTGCCCTCTCGGACAGCCAAGAGACCCAGTACTTC. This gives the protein CSALSDSQETQYF.

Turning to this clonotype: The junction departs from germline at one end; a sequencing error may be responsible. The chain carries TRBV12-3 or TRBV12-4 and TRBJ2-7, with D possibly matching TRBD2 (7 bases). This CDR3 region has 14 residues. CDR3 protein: CASSLGGPGYELYF. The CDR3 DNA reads TGTGCCAGCAGTTTGGGGGGGCCGGGCTACGAGCTGTACTTC.

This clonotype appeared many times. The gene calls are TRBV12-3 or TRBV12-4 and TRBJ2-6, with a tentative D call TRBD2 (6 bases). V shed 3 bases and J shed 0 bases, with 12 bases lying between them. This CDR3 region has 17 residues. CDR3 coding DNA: TGTGCCAGCAGTTTGGGAGGTTGGTTCTCTGGGGCCAACGTCCTGACTTTC. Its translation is CASSLGGWFSGANVLTF.

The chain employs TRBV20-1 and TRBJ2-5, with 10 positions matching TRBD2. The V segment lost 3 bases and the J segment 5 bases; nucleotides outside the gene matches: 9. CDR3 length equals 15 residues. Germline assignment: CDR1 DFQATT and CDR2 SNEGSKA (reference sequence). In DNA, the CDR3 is TGCAGTGCTAGTAAAGTAGCGGGAGGACTGGAGACCCAGTACTTC. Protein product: CSASKVAGGLETQYF.

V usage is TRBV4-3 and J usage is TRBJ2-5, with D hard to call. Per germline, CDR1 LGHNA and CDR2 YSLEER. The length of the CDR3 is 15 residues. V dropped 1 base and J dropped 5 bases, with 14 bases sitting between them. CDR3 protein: CASSQGPRLDETQYF. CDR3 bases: TGCGCCAGCAGCCAAGGCCCTCGGCTTGATGAGACCCAGTACTTC.

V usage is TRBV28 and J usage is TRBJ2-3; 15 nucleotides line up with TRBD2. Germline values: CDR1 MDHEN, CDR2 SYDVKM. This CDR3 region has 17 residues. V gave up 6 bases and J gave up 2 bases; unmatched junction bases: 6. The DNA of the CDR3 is TGTGCCAGCAGCACCGGGACTAGCGGGAGGATCACAGATACGCAGTATTTT. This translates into CASSTGTSGRITDTQYF. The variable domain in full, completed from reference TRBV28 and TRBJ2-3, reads DVKVTQSSRYLVKRTGEKVFLECVQDMDHENMFWYRQDPGLGLRLIYFSYDVKMKEKGDIPEGYSVSREKKERFSLILESASTNQTSMYLCASSTGTSGRITDTQYFGPGTRLTVL.

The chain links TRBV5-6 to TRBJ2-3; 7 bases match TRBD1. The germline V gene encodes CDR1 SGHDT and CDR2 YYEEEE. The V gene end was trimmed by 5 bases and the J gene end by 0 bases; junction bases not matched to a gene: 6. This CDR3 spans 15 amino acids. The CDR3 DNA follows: TGTGCCAGCAGTCGGGGACAGCGAAGCACAGATACGCAGTATTTT. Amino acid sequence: CASSRGQRSTDTQYF.

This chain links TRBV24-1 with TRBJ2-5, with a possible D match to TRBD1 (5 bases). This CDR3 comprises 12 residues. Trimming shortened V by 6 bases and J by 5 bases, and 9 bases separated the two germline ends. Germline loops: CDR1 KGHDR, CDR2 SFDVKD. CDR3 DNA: TGTGCCACCAGTCGGACAACGGAGACCCAGTACTTC. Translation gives CATSRTTETQYF.

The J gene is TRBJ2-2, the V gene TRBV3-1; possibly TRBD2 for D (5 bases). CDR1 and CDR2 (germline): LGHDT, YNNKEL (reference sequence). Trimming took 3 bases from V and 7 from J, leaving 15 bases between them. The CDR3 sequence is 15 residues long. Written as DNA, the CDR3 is TGTGCCAGCAGCCAGGCGTTCGTTGGAGGCGGGGAGCTGTTTTTT. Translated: CASSQAFVGGGELFF.

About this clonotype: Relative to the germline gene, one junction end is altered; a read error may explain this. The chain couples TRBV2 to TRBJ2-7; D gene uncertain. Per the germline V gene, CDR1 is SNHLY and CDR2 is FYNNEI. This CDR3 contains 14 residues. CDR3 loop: CASRQSEPAYEQYF. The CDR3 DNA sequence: TGTGCTAGCAGACAAAGCGAACCTGCCTACGAGCAGTACTTC. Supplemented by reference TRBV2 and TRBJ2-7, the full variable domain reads EPEVTQTPSHQVTQMGQEVILRCVPISNHLYFYWYRQILGQKVEFLVSFYNNEISEKSEIFDDQFSVERPDGSNFTLKIRSTKLEDSAMYFCASRQSEPAYEQYFGPGTRLTVT.

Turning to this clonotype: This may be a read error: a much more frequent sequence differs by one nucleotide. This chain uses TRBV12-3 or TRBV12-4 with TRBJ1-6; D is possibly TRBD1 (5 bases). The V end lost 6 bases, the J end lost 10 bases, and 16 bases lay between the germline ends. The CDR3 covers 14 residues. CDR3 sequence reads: CASRTLRGSSPLHF. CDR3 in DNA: TGTGCCAGCAGGACCCTAAGGGGCTCGTCACCCCTCCACTTT.

Here the CDR3 DNA reads TGTGCCAGCAGCCCCTTGGGACCTAGCGGGAGGGCCGACGAGCAGTACTTC. Its translation is CASSPLGPSGRADEQYF. V and J are TRBV4-2 and TRBJ2-4; 12 bases align to TRBD2. The J call is uncertain, as TRBJ2-7 better fits the DNA end. Germline V gives CDR1 LGHNA, CDR2 YNFKEQ. This CDR3 spans 17 amino acids.

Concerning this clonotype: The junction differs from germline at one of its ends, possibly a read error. CDR3 amino acids: CNARGHGENEQFF. The DNA of the CDR3 is TGCAATGCTAGAGGTCACGGTGAGAACGAGCAGTTCTTC. The rearrangement uses TRBV20-1 and TRBJ2-1; D gene ambiguous. This CDR3 is 13 amino acids long. CDR1 DFQATT and CDR2 SNEGSKA come from the germline V gene (reference sequence).

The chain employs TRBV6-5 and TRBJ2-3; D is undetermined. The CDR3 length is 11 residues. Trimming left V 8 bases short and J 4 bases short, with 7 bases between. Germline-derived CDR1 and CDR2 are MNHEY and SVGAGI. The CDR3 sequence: CASQSSDTQYF. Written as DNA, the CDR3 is TGTGCCAGCCAGTCCTCAGATACGCAGTATTTT.

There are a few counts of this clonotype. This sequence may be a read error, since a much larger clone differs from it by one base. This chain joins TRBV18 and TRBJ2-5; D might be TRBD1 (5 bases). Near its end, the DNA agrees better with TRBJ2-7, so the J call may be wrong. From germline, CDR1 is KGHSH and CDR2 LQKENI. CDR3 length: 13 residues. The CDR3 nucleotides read TGTGCCAGCCCCCCCGGAAGGGGCTACGAGCAGTACTTC. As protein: CASPPGRGYEQYF.

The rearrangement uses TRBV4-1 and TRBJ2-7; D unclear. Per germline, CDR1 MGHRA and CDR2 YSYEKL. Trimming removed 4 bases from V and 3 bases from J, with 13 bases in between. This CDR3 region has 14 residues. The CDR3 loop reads CASSLTVVDYEQYF. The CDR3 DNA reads TGCGCCAGCAGCCTCACAGTGGTGGACTACGAGCAGTACTTC.

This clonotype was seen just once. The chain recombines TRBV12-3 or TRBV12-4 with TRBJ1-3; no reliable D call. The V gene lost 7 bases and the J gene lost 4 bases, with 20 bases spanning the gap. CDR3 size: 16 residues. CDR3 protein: CASTDPKLRAGNTIYF. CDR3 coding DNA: TGTGCCAGCACCGATCCGAAGCTGCGGGCGGGAAACACCATATATTTT.

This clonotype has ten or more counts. CDR3 sequence reads: CASSLASDYGYTF. DNA of the CDR3: TGTGCCAGCTCACTGGCGTCGGACTATGGCTACACCTTC. The chain carries TRBV18 and TRBJ1-2; D unresolved. Trimming removed 4 bases from V and 3 bases from J, with 9 bases in between. The germline V gene encodes CDR1 KGHSH and CDR2 LQKENI. The CDR3 is 13 residues long.

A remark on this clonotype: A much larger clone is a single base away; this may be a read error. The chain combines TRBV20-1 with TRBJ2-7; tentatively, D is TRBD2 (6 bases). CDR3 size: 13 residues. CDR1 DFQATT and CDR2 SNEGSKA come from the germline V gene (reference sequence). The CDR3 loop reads CSARETSSYKQYF. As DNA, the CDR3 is TGCAGTGCTAGAGAAACTAGCTCCTACAAGCAGTACTTC.